Reported below is one TCR beta chain. Its specificity is not known. Unique molecular identifiers were used to barcode this TCRbeta library. TCRdb redid the calling of the PCR reads with MiXCR, one entry per CDR3 protein. The sample carries almost 250,000 distinct CDR3 sequences, about 23% recorded once. The CDR3 contains 11 residues. V dropped 6 bases and J dropped 7; count of bases not matched to a gene: 3. The germline CDR1 and CDR2 sequences are DFQATT and SNEGSKA (reference sequence). The sample is drawn from a study of T-cell reconstitution after alpha-beta-depleted transplantation in children. Whole-study findings and limits: Several hundred expanded graft clones reportedly gave rise to the alpha-beta T cells present about two months after transplant. After transplant, high TCRbeta diversity at day 60 in some patients arose from surviving recipient T cells and thymic progenitors.

The sample consisted of PBMCs, taken before TCRalphabeta/CD19-depleted stem cell transplant. The clonotype comes from a girl aged 2 to 10 with Fanconi anemia, due to receive a stem cell transplant. This chain joins TRBV20-1 and TRBJ2-1, with 7 bases aligning to TRBD1. The CDR3 spells CSAAQGNEQFF. The CDR3 coding sequence is TGCAGTGCCGCACAGGGGAATGAGCAGTTCTTC.